This entry describes one T cell receptor beta chain. Its antigen is still unknown. Time point: week 35, safety follow-up. Vaccinated patients received 300 ug of mutant IDH1 20-mer peptide per dose, with topical imiquimod. This record comes from a study of a mutant IDH1 vaccine in newly diagnosed glioma. Trimming shortened V by 3 bases and J by 4 bases, and 21 bases separated the two germline ends. CDR3 length: 18 amino acids. The V gene's germline CDR1 is SGHDN and CDR2 FVKESK. Regarding the study as a whole: Pseudoprogression seemingly bore no relation to changes in top peripheral T cell clonotypes.

The method was immunoSEQ multiplex PCR; TCRdb's version includes in-frame clones alone and lacks a portion of them. The sample yields 55,000 to 65,000 clones, around four fifths seen once. This TCR was sampled from a man aged 25 to 40 with glioma. The chain is built from TRBV14 and TRBJ2-2; TRBD2 is a possible D gene (5 bases). Sequencing was performed on PBMCs, taken from a glioma patient whose treatment included an IDH1 peptide vaccine. CDR3 amino acids: CASSHSTPRASVTGELFF. For the CDR3, the DNA is TGTGCCAGCAGCCACTCTACGCCGAGGGCAAGTGTCACCGGGGAGCTGTTTTTT.